Below, 14 T cell receptor beta chains from the same sample are listed, as sequenced in a study of response to subunit inactivated influenza vaccine. TCRdb recomputed calls from the RT-PCR reads with MiXCR, one row per CDR3 protein. The data show just under 550,000 distinct CDR3 sequences, with roughly 23% seen just once and 2.5% to 3.5% held by the top ten. Another study also made use of these data, one on T cells expressing NK-cell markers. That source adds: Generation of TCR beta cDNA was performed by 5'RACE template switching incorporating UMIs.

Material: CD4+ T cells sorted from PBMCs, obtained 11 to 12 days after vaccination. The origin of the receptors is a man in his fifties who received an inactivated influenza vaccine.

J is TRBJ1-2 and V is TRBV29-1, with 7 bases identical to TRBD1. V shed 5 bases, J shed 1 base, and the junction held 4 bases outside the gene matches. The CDR3 runs to 13 residues. Germline CDR1 and CDR2: SQVTM and ANQGSEA. CDR3 in amino acids: CSVRDSHNYGYTF. The CDR3 DNA reads as TGCAGCGTTAGGGACAGCCATAACTATGGCTACACCTTC.

This clonotype was found a few times. The V gene is TRBV20-1, the J gene TRBJ1-4; D is unclear. Germline CDR1 and CDR2: DFQATT and SNEGSKA (reference sequence). V was pared by 0 bases and J by 4 bases, with 12 bases between. This CDR3 comprises 15 residues. CDR3 nucleotide sequence: TGCAGTGCTAGAGATGGAGGCGGTATTAATGAAAAACTGTTTTTT. Translated: CSARDGGGINEKLFF.

The gene calls are TRBV7-9 and TRBJ2-7; tentatively, D is TRBD1 or TRBD2 (5 bases each). The CDR3 totals 15 residues. The V gene lost 5 bases and the J gene lost 0 bases, with 14 bases spanning the gap. Germline lookup yields CDR1 SEHNR and CDR2 FQNEAQ (reference sequence). The CDR3 nucleotides read TGTGCCAGCAGCGGATTGGGACGGTCCTCCTACGAGCAGTACTTC. Amino acids: CASSGLGRSSYEQYF.

The gene calls are TRBV12-3 or TRBV12-4 and TRBJ2-2, with D possibly matching TRBD1 (7 bases). The CDR3 contains 14 residues. The V and J ends lost 5 bases and 8 bases respectively, with 15 bases between them. The CDR3 DNA sequence: TGTGCCAGCAGTCCTCGACAGGGAGGAGGGGAGCTGTTTTTT. Translating it yields CASSPRQGGGELFF.

This clonotype was found a few times. This chain links TRBV6-2 or TRBV6-3 with TRBJ2-1; TRBD2 matches at 13 bases. The V segment lost 6 bases and the J segment 6 bases; nucleotides outside the gene matches: 5. This CDR3 comprises 15 residues. Germline values: CDR1 MNHEY, CDR2 SVGEGT. CDR3 residues: CASRLAGGKGNEQFF. The CDR3, as DNA: TGTGCCAGCAGACTAGCGGGGGGGAAAGGCAATGAGCAGTTCTTC.

This clonotype was picked up a small number of times. The chain employs TRBV28 and TRBJ2-1, with D tentatively TRBD2 (7 bases). This CDR3 spans 16 amino acids. Per germline, CDR1 MDHEN and CDR2 SYDVKM. V was shortened by 1 base and J by 6 bases, with 16 bases between the two germline ends. CDR3 nucleotide sequence: TGTGCCAGCAGTTTATCCGGGGGGCCGAACCCCAATGAGCAGTTCTTC. Translating it yields CASSLSGGPNPNEQFF. Full variable domain (missing parts from reference TRBV28 and TRBJ2-1): DVKVTQSSRYLVKRTGEKVFLECVQDMDHENMFWYRQDPGLGLRLIYFSYDVKMKEKGDIPEGYSVSREKKERFSLILESASTNQTSMYLCASSLSGGPNPNEQFFGPGTRLTVL.

V usage is TRBV24-1 and J usage is TRBJ2-1; D is uncertain. CDR1 is KGHDR, CDR2 SFDVKD, per germline. The V end was cut by 1 base, the J end by 5 bases, with 5 bases between. This CDR3 spans 13 amino acids. The CDR3 bases are TGTGCCACCAGTGATTTCACGGACAATGAGCAGTTCTTC. Translated, it gives CATSDFTDNEQFF.

The chain employs TRBV25-1 and TRBJ2-5; D gene uncertain. Germline V lookup: CDR1 MGHDK, CDR2 SYGVNS. This CDR3 is built from 15 residues. Trimming left V 11 bases short and J 5 bases short, with 24 bases between. CDR3 loop: CASSFGQTGVETQYF. In DNA, the CDR3 is TGTGCCTCCTCCTTCGGGCAAACTGGGGTTGAGACCCAGTACTTC.

This clonotype was recorded a few times. The chain has TRBV28 and TRBJ2-2; the D is unclear. The CDR3 length is 13 residues. Germline-derived CDR1 and CDR2 are MDHEN and SYDVKM. V was clipped by 2 bases and J by 7 bases, with 8 bases between them. The CDR3 loop reads CASSLGSSGELFF. As DNA, the CDR3 is TGTGCCAGCAGTTTAGGAAGTAGCGGGGAGCTGTTTTTT.

This clonotype was seen more than once but under ten times. The chain couples TRBV20-1 to TRBJ2-3; D call uncertain. Trimming shortened V by 4 bases and J by 4 bases, and 9 bases separated the two germline ends. Per germline, CDR1 DFQATT and CDR2 SNEGSKA (reference sequence). The CDR3 has 12 amino acids. CDR3 nucleotides: TGCAGTGCTAAACGGTTCTCAGATACGCAGTATTTT. This gives the protein CSAKRFSDTQYF.

The V call is TRBV11-3, the J call TRBJ2-1, with TRBD1 matching over 8 bases. The CDR3 is 13 amino acids. Trimming took 5 bases from V and 8 from J; bases not matched to a gene: 5. Germline-derived CDR1 and CDR2 are SGHNT and YENEEA. The CDR3 reads CASSKMTGDEQFF. The DNA of the CDR3 is TGTGCCAGCAGCAAAATGACAGGGGATGAGCAGTTCTTC.

The V and J genes are TRBV18 and TRBJ1-1, with D unclear. This CDR3 is built from 13 residues. The V end was cut by 2 bases, the J end by 3 bases, with 7 bases between. CDR1 and CDR2 (germline): KGHSH, LQKENI. CDR3 loop: CASSPVQDTEAFF. The CDR3 DNA reads TGTGCCAGCTCACCAGTTCAGGACACTGAAGCTTTCTTT.

The CDR3 sequence is CSAQPGGAGTDTQYF. The CDR3 DNA sequence: TGCAGTGCCCAACCGGGGGGGGCAGGCACAGATACGCAGTATTTT. The chain joins TRBV20-1 to TRBJ2-3; 8 nucleotides agree with TRBD2. Germline CDR1 and CDR2: DFQATT and SNEGSKA (reference sequence). The trim removed 6 bases at V and 1 base at J, leaving 9 bases unmatched. The CDR3 totals 15 residues.

This clonotype was picked up one time. The chain uses TRBV4-3 and TRBJ2-7; 7 positions agree with TRBD1. J gave up 3 bases and V 2 bases, and 7 bases lay outside the gene matches. This CDR3 contains 15 residues. CDR1 is LGHNA, CDR2 YSLEER, per germline. The CDR3 bases are TGCGCCAGCAGCCAATCGACAGGGAACCTCTACGAGCAGTACGTC. Protein product: CASSQSTGNLYEQYV.